This TCR beta chain stems from a study of CD8+ T cells in alopecia areata. For the study at large: A 6-month period off drug followed tofacitinib, which lasted 6 to 18 months. General observations from the study: Scalp lesions, especially in alopecia totalis/universalis, had higher clonality than normal scalp.

Treatment reported: oral pan-JAK inhibitor, 5-10 mg twice daily. This clone was recorded a few times. What it recognizes is unknown. RNA, once extracted, was reverse transcribed into cDNA for use as the sequencing template. The method was immunoSEQ multiplex PCR; TCRdb's version includes in-frame clones alone and lacks a portion of them. The repertoire consists of a few hundred thousand clones, with approximately 45% occurring once and the leading ten covering around 2.5%. The CDR3 is made up of 13 amino acids. Trimming took off 7 bases at V and 8 bases at J, with 14 bases between the two ends. Germline V gene lookup returns CDR1 MNHNY and CDR2 SVGAGI (reference sequence).

The clonotype originates from a human donor with alopecia areata. The genes are TRBV6-6 and TRBJ2-2; D possibly corresponds to TRBD1 (6 bases). Sequences were derived from CD4+ T cells sorted from blood, sampled around week 36, from a patient treated with tofacitinib. The CDR3 here is CASMGHPGGELFF. CDR3 DNA: TGTGCCAGCATGGGACATCCTGGGGGGGAGCTGTTTTTT.